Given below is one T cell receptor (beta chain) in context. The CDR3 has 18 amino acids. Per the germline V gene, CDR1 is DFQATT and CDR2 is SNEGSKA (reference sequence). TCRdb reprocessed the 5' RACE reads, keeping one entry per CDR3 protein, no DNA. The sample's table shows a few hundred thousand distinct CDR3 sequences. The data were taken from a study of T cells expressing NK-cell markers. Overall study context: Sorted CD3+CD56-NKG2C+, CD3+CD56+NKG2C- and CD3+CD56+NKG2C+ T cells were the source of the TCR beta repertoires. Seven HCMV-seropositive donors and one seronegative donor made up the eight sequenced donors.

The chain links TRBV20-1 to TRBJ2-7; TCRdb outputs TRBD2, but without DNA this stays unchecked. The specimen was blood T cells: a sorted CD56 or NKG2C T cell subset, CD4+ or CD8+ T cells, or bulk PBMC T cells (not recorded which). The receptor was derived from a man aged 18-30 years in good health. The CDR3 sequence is CSARGGTSGRAVAYEQYF.